One and the same sample provided the 15 T cell receptor beta chains below, sequenced in a study of blood T cell repertoires in COVID-19. The assay was immunoSEQ multiplex PCR, and TCRdb's table has in-frame clones only and misses some. The table records 100,000 to 150,000 clones, around 83% of them present only once. The source material was peripheral blood. The receptors derive from an elderly woman with COVID-19, enrolled during active disease.

The chain links TRBV19 to TRBJ2-6, with D unresolved. Per germline, CDR1 LNHDA and CDR2 SQIVND (reference sequence). The V and J ends lost 7 bases and 2 bases respectively, with 6 bases between them. The CDR3 is 13 residues long. Here the CDR3 DNA reads TGTGCCAGTACCTTTGCTGGGGCCAACGTCCTGACTTTC. Residues: CASTFAGANVLTF.

The chain couples TRBV5-1 to TRBJ2-2; no clear D gene. V lost 1 base and J 4 bases, leaving 5 bases between the germline ends. The CDR3 is made up of 13 amino acids. Germline CDR1 is SGHRS and CDR2 is YFSETQ. The CDR3 DNA follows: TGCGCCAGCAGCTTGCAGGTCACCGGGGAGCTGTTTTTT. Its translation: CASSLQVTGELFF.

The CDR3 loop reads CASSPQEGVGSPLHF. The CDR3 nucleotides are TGTGCCAGCAGTCCTCAAGAAGGGGTGGGATCACCCCTCCACTTT. The chain is built from TRBV28 and TRBJ1-6; the D gene is possibly TRBD1 (5 bases). The germline V gene encodes CDR1 MDHEN and CDR2 SYDVKM. Between the trimmed V and J ends, which lost 5 bases and 10 bases, there was a span of 18 bases. The CDR3 has 15 residues.

V usage is TRBV19 and J usage is TRBJ2-1; D gene uncertain. This CDR3 contains 13 residues. V was cut by 9 bases and J by 4 bases, with 13 bases left in between. CDR1 and CDR2 from the germline V gene are LNHDA and SQIVND (reference sequence). CDR3 in amino acids: CASASEVYNEQFF. As DNA, the CDR3 is TGTGCCAGCGCATCAGAAGTATACAATGAGCAGTTCTTC.

Only one count was recorded for this clone. The gene calls are TRBV2 and TRBJ1-5; maybe TRBD1 (5 bases). The V end was cut by 6 bases, the J end by 5 bases, with 11 bases between. This CDR3 contains 13 residues. The V gene's germline CDR1 is SNHLY and CDR2 FYNNEI. The CDR3 sequence: CASSATGDQPQHF. Written as DNA, the CDR3 is TGTGCCAGCAGCGCCACGGGGGATCAGCCCCAGCATTTT.

The chain recombines TRBV21-1 with TRBJ1-1; TRBD1 was called by the table and not checked on the DNA. TRBV21-1 is designated a pseudogene. The CDR3 totals 18 residues. The CDR3 sequence: CASSKPGRNRLGDTEAFF. For the CDR3, the DNA is TGTGCCAGCAGCAAACCCGGACGGAACAGGTTAGGGGACACTGAAGCTTTCTTT.

In this sample, this clone turned up a few times. This chain joins TRBV11-2 and TRBJ1-2, with 7 bases aligning to TRBD1. The length of the CDR3 is 15 residues. Germline CDR1 SGHAT, CDR2 FQNNGV. Trimming removed 0 bases from V and 4 bases from J; junction bases left unmatched: 5. The CDR3 DNA is TGTGCCAGCAGCTTAGAATGGACAGGATTCTATGGCTACACCTTC. As protein: CASSLEWTGFYGYTF.

This clone was observed a few times. The chain employs TRBV11-3 and TRBJ2-7, with a weak D call TRBD2 (6 bases). Trimming removed 2 bases at V and 6 bases at J, with 14 bases between. This CDR3 contains 14 residues. In germline, CDR1 is SGHNT, CDR2 YENEEA. DNA for the CDR3: TGTGCCAGCAGCTTATCAGGGACTTCGCGCGAGCAGTACTTC. As protein: CASSLSGTSREQYF.

This chain uses TRBV5-6 with TRBJ1-6; D remains unclear. Trimming stripped 4 bases from V and 1 base from J, with 12 bases between. Germline V lookup: CDR1 SGHDT, CDR2 YYEEEE. CDR3 length: 16 amino acids. The CDR3 spells CASSNSKVSYNSPLHF. The CDR3, as DNA: TGTGCCAGCAGCAACTCAAAAGTATCCTATAATTCACCCCTCCACTTT.

This rearrangement joins TRBV10-3 to TRBJ2-7, with 9 bases matching TRBD1. The junction had 11 bases not matched to a gene; V was cut back by 5 bases and J by 3 bases. The germline V gene has CDR1 ENHRY and CDR2 SYGVKD. The CDR3 length is 16 residues. As DNA, the CDR3 is TGTGCCATCAGTTCTCCGGACAGGGGAAATTTCTACGAGCAGTACTTC. This encodes CAISSPDRGNFYEQYF.

CDR3 amino acids: CASSLAGGLASYEQYF. The CDR3 bases are TGTGCCAGCAGCTTAGCCGGGGGACTAGCATCCTACGAGCAGTACTTC. J is TRBJ2-7 and V is TRBV7-2, with 9 bases identical to TRBD2. Germline trimming cut 0 bases from V and 1 base from J; bases unmatched to any gene: 4. Germline V gene data show CDR1 as SGHTA and CDR2 as FQGNSA. The CDR3 covers 16 residues.

The V gene is TRBV9, the J gene TRBJ2-7, with D perhaps matching TRBD1 (6 bases). The CDR3 contains 15 residues. Deletions cut 3 bases from V and 4 bases from J, with 17 bases between. The germline V gene encodes CDR1 SGDLS and CDR2 YYNGEE. CDR3 in amino acids: CASSAGDTFRYEQYF. DNA for the CDR3: TGTGCCAGCAGCGCTGGGGACACCTTTCGTTACGAGCAGTACTTC.

The chain uses TRBV9 and TRBJ2-5; 7 nucleotides agree with TRBD1. V lost 4 bases to trimming and J lost 0 bases; unmatched junction nucleotides: 6. The CDR3 consists of 15 residues. Germline CDR1 SGDLS, CDR2 YYNGEE. The chain's CDR3 is CASSFPGGYQETQYF. CDR3 DNA: TGTGCCAGCAGCTTCCCAGGGGGATACCAAGAGACCCAGTACTTC.

The chain couples TRBV19 to TRBJ1-5; D call uncertain. The CDR3 contains 12 residues. Between the trimmed V and J ends, which lost 4 bases and 5 bases, there was a span of 6 bases. Germline CDR1 reads LNHDA; CDR2 reads SQIVND (reference sequence). In DNA form, the CDR3 reads TGTGCCAGTAGTAACAATTATCAGCCCCAGCATTTT. Translating it yields CASSNNYQPQHF.

V usage is TRBV19 and J usage is TRBJ2-2; 7 bases are a match to TRBD2. The CDR3 has 14 residues. V was clipped by 8 bases and J by 5 bases; unmatched bases: 8. Germline lookup yields CDR1 LNHDA and CDR2 SQIVND (reference sequence). The CDR3 sequence is CASREAGLTGELFF. The CDR3, as DNA: TGTGCCAGTCGGGAAGCGGGACTGACCGGGGAGCTGTTTTTT.